The entry that follows covers one T cell receptor beta chain sequence. Its antigen is currently unknown. The sample originates from a study of shared clonotypes between healthy human individuals. The overall study: Contributing individuals were two females and a few males aged 18 to 49.

Those who donated were healthy HIV-negative adults, with no recent acute infections or vaccinations reported. Measured with immunoSEQ multiplex PCR; TCRdb has only the in-frame clones, and not every one. The profile shows about 2.4 million clones, approximately 93% of them singletons. Findings and limits, study-wide: Relative to clonotypes present in all four donors, those not shared had lower generation probabilities.

The TCR comes from a man aged 18 to 29 in good health. Some clones in this sample may be carry-over from other donors' samples. The material sequenced was naive CD4+ T cells from PBMCs. Subset in this sample: CD45RA+ positively selected.

The CDR3 spells CASSEVGLAIMDTQYF. The CDR3, as DNA: TGTGCCAGCAGCGAGGTGGGACTAGCTATTATGGATACGCAGTATTTT. The chain recombines TRBV9 with TRBJ2-3, with 9 nucleotides matching TRBD2. Trimming removed 3 bases from V and 6 bases from J; junction bases left unmatched: 11. The V gene's germline CDR1 is SGDLS and CDR2 YYNGEE. The CDR3 extends over 16 amino acids.